These 25 T cell receptor beta chains share one sample of origin, sequenced in a study of blood T cell repertoires in COVID-19. The table came from immunoSEQ multiplex PCR; TCRdb's copy has only in-frame clones and leaves some out. The sample yields about 130,000 clones, around 83% seen once. The sample comprised peripheral blood. The receptors here all came from a middle-aged man with active or convalescent COVID-19.

The chain employs TRBV6-4 and TRBJ1-2, with D maybe TRBD1 (6 bases). The CDR3 sequence is 17 residues long. V was clipped by 0 bases and J by 4 bases, with 18 bases between them. Germline CDR1 and CDR2: MRHNA and SNTAGT. The CDR3 coding sequence is TGTGCCAGCAGTGACTCGAGTCGGGGGCGCGGGGGCTATGGCTACACCTTC. Translation: CASSDSSRGRGGYGYTF.

This clone turned up a few times. V and J are TRBV4-1 and TRBJ1-5; maybe TRBD1 (6 bases). CDR3 size: 19 residues. Trimming removed 4 bases from V and 0 bases from J, with 22 bases in between. CDR1 is MGHRA and CDR2 is YSYEKL in the germline V gene. In DNA, the CDR3 is TGCGCCAGCAGCCTCCACTTTGCAGGGGAATCGTTTAGCAATCAGCCCCAGCATTTT. Its protein product is CASSLHFAGESFSNQPQHF.

The CDR3 protein is CASSPPYQETQYF. CDR3 in DNA: TGTGCCAGCTCACCCCCGTACCAAGAGACCCAGTACTTC. V gene TRBV18 combines with J gene TRBJ2-5; D gene ambiguous. The ends were cut back, 3 bases at V and 0 bases at J, with 5 bases in the middle. The length of the CDR3 is 13 residues. Germline loops: CDR1 KGHSH, CDR2 LQKENI.

V and J are TRBV15 and TRBJ1-1; weak D call: TRBD1 (5 bases). Trimming took off 0 bases at V and 4 bases at J, with 12 bases between the two ends. Germline-derived CDR1 and CDR2 are LNHNV and YYDKDF (reference sequence). The CDR3 contains 15 residues. CDR3 DNA: TGTGCCACCAGCAGAGAAGCGACAGATCGCACTGAAGCTTTCTTT. This codes for CATSREATDRTEAFF.

The rearrangement links TRBV7-3 to TRBJ1-2; 7 bases match TRBD1. V shed 4 bases, J shed 2 bases, and the junction held 1 base outside the gene matches. Germline CDR1 is SGHTA and CDR2 is FQGTGA. The CDR3 contains 13 residues. The CDR3 nucleotides are TGTGCCAGCAGCTCGGGACAGAACTATGGCTACACCTTC. Amino acid sequence: CASSSGQNYGYTF.

In DNA form, the CDR3 reads TGTGCTAGTGGTTTAGGCCAGGGCGAGACCCAGTACTTC. This sequence encodes CASGLGQGETQYF. The J gene is TRBJ2-5, the V gene TRBV12-5, with a tentative D call TRBD1 (5 bases). Germline CDR1 and CDR2: LGHNT and FRNRAP. V was clipped by 3 bases and J by 5 bases, with 10 bases between them. This CDR3 contains 13 residues.

The chain combines TRBV12-3 or TRBV12-4 with TRBJ1-5, with a weak D call TRBD1 (5 bases). This CDR3 region has 13 residues. V was clipped by 5 bases and J by 7 bases, with 12 bases between them. In DNA, the CDR3 is TGTGCCAGCAGTGGGGCCCCTGGGCAGCCCCAGCATTTT. Translated: CASSGAPGQPQHF.

The genes are TRBV28 and TRBJ1-6; D may be TRBD1 (6 bases). V dropped 10 bases and J dropped 4 bases, with 14 bases sitting between them. In germline, CDR1 is MDHEN, CDR2 SYDVKM. CDR3 length: 14 residues. The CDR3 sequence: CATRTENYNSPLHF. CDR3 DNA: TGTGCCACAAGGACAGAAAATTATAATTCACCCCTCCACTTT.

V and J are TRBV9 and TRBJ2-1; 11 bases fit TRBD2. The ends lost 4 bases at V and 9 bases at J; junction bases unmatched: 9. Germline values: CDR1 SGDLS, CDR2 YYNGEE. The CDR3 loop spans 15 amino acids. DNA of the CDR3: TGTGCCAGCAGCACCATAGCGGGGGGGCCTGTTGAGCAGTTCTTC. Protein: CASSTIAGGPVEQFF. The entire variable domain, with the rest obtained from reference TRBV9 and TRBJ2-1, is as follows: DSGVTQTPKHLITATGQRVTLRCSPRSGDLSVYWYQQSLDQGLQFLIQYYNGEERAKGNILERFSAQQFPDLHSELNLSSLELGDSALYFCASSTIAGGPVEQFFGPGTRLTVL.

The CDR3 loop reads CASSPPGQGTLEEQFF. The CDR3 DNA is TGTGCCAGCTCACCACCGGGACAGGGGACGTTAGAGGAGCAGTTCTTC. The chain couples TRBV18 to TRBJ2-1; 10 bases fit TRBD1. V lost 0 bases to trimming and J lost 10 bases; unmatched junction nucleotides: 9. Germline V gives CDR1 KGHSH, CDR2 LQKENI. The CDR3 length is 16 residues.

V gene TRBV6-6 combines with J gene TRBJ1-5, with D maybe TRBD1 (6 bases). The CDR3 is 14 residues long. V lost 7 bases and J 5 bases, leaving 15 bases between the germline ends. Germline CDR1 is MNHNY and CDR2 is SVGAGI (reference sequence). CDR3 region: CASKGRQVHQPQHF. CDR3 DNA sequence: TGTGCCAGCAAGGGTAGACAGGTTCATCAGCCCCAGCATTTT.

The chain uses TRBV6-2 or TRBV6-3 and TRBJ2-3; 11 positions agree with TRBD2. This CDR3 has 18 residues. V trimming: 6 bases; J trimming: 2 bases; junction bases outside the gene matches: 13. Germline values: CDR1 MNHEY, CDR2 SVGEGT. The CDR3 region has the DNA TGTGCCAGCAGCACTGCTAGCGGGGGGCCCCGGGCCACAGATACGCAGTATTTT. Amino acid sequence: CASSTASGGPRATDTQYF.

The rearrangement joins TRBV18 to TRBJ2-1; TRBD1 matches 7 bases. The CDR3 consists of 14 residues. V was pared by 3 bases and J by 5 bases, with 4 bases of the junction left unmatched. In germline, CDR1 is KGHSH, CDR2 LQKENI. The CDR3 here is CASSPDRSNNEQFF. CDR3 DNA: TGTGCCAGCTCACCGGACAGGAGTAACAATGAGCAGTTCTTC.

Note on this clone: The identical CDR3 is also encoded by other nucleotide sequences in the sample. The chain recombines TRBV5-6 with TRBJ1-5; D is undetermined. This CDR3 is built from 15 residues. CDR1 is SGHDT, CDR2 YYEEEE, per germline. Trimming removed 5 bases at V and 7 bases at J, with 19 bases between. The CDR3 reads CASSDSALGKQPQHF. DNA for the CDR3: TGTGCCAGCAGTGACTCGGCTCTCGGTAAACAGCCCCAGCATTTT.

This clone was observed a few times. The chain is built from TRBV7-2 and TRBJ2-5, with 9 bases aligning to TRBD2. The CDR3 length is 18 residues. V shed 0 bases, J shed 5 bases, and the junction held 13 bases outside the gene matches. The V gene's germline CDR1 is SGHTA and CDR2 FQGNSA. The CDR3 loop is CASSLAYTSGGRQETQYF. The CDR3 DNA reads TGTGCCAGCAGCTTAGCTTATACGAGCGGGGGGCGTCAGGAGACCCAGTACTTC.

This chain joins TRBV27 and TRBJ2-3; 8 bases are a match to TRBD1. Germline CDR1 reads MNHEY; CDR2 reads SMNVEV (reference sequence). This CDR3 is built from 16 residues. J lost 0 bases, V lost 9 bases, and 11 bases had no gene match. CDR3 protein: CASTIGTGSSTDTQYF. The DNA of the CDR3 is TGTGCCAGTACCATAGGGACAGGCAGTAGCACAGATACGCAGTATTTT.

This chain uses TRBV6-1 with TRBJ1-1, with TRBD1 matching over 7 bases. Germline V gives CDR1 MNHNS, CDR2 SASEGT. This CDR3 is 16 amino acids long. V lost 4 bases and J lost 4; bases outside the gene matches: 12. Here the CDR3 DNA reads TGTGCCAGCAGTGGGGGGAGACAGGGCTTGGGCACTGAAGCTTTCTTT. This translates into CASSGGRQGLGTEAFF.

The chain joins TRBV27 to TRBJ1-1; TRBD1 might be the D (5 bases). CDR1 and CDR2 from the germline V gene are MNHEY and SMNVEV (reference sequence). Trimming cost V 2 bases and J 4 bases, with 14 bases left between them. This CDR3 has 15 residues. CDR3 coding DNA: TGTGCCAGCAGTTTAACCCTCCAGGGAGGCACTGAAGCTTTCTTT. Amino acids: CASSLTLQGGTEAFF.

J is TRBJ2-1 and V is TRBV7-9; D is possibly TRBD2 (6 bases). The CDR3 sequence is 13 residues long. Germline CDR1 and CDR2: SEHNR and FQNEAQ (reference sequence). V lost 5 bases and J 4 bases, leaving 9 bases between the germline ends. For the CDR3, the DNA is TGTGCCAGCAGCCGGACTACTTACAATGAGCAGTTCTTC. This sequence encodes CASSRTTYNEQFF.

This clone was seen only a few times. The J gene is TRBJ1-1, the V gene TRBV3-1 (or the pseudogene TRBV3-2), with a tentative D call TRBD1 (5 bases). Germline assignment: CDR1 LGHDT and CDR2 YNNKEL (reference sequence). This CDR3 contains 12 residues. V lost 5 bases and J lost 3, with 7 bases in between. The CDR3 DNA is TGTGCCAGCAGCATCAGGGACACTGAAGCTTTCTTT. Protein product: CASSIRDTEAFF.

The chain is built from TRBV15 and TRBJ1-3; no reliable D call. With 5 bases removed from V and 4 bases from J, the gap between germline ends came to 9 bases. This CDR3 spans 13 amino acids. Germline CDR1 and CDR2: LNHNV and YYDKDF (reference sequence). Here the CDR3 reads CATSQEAGNTIYF. In DNA form, the CDR3 reads TGTGCCACCAGCCAAGAGGCCGGAAACACCATATATTTT.

This chain links TRBV9 with TRBJ2-3; TRBD2 matches 11 bases. CDR1 is SGDLS, CDR2 YYNGEE, per germline. The CDR3 is made up of 17 amino acids. Trimming took 0 bases from V and 2 from J; bases not matched to a gene: 5. CDR3 nucleotides: TGTGCCAGCAGCGTAGTGAGTAGCGGGGGGGTCACAGATACGCAGTATTTT. Its translation is CASSVVSSGGVTDTQYF.

The V call is TRBV5-6, the J call TRBJ2-7, with 12 bases aligning to TRBD2. V was clipped by 3 bases and J by 4 bases; unmatched bases: 8. Germline CDR1 reads SGHDT; CDR2 reads YYEEEE. The CDR3 runs 16 residues. The CDR3: CASSSLAGGGEYEQYF. The CDR3 nucleotides read TGTGCCAGCAGCTCACTAGCGGGGGGTGGAGAATACGAGCAGTACTTC.

The V gene is TRBV2, the J gene TRBJ2-1; 10 bases align to TRBD1. Trimming took 7 bases from V and 7 from J; bases not matched to a gene: 13. This CDR3 comprises 16 residues. Germline values: CDR1 SNHLY, CDR2 FYNNEI. The CDR3 sequence: CASTPGLGQGSNEQFF. The CDR3 bases are TGTGCCAGCACTCCCGGGTTGGGACAGGGGTCAAATGAGCAGTTCTTC. The whole variable domain, filled in from reference TRBV2 and TRBJ2-1, reads EPEVTQTPSHQVTQMGQEVILRCVPISNHLYFYWYRQILGQKVEFLVSFYNNEISEKSEIFDDQFSVERPDGSNFTLKIRSTKLEDSAMYFCASTPGLGQGSNEQFFGPGTRLTVL.

The sample holds one count of this clone. The rearrangement joins TRBV7-9 to TRBJ2-7; 9 nucleotides line up with TRBD1. The V gene end was trimmed by 8 bases and the J gene end by 5 bases; junction bases not matched to a gene: 10. The CDR3 consists of 14 residues. CDR1 SEHNR and CDR2 FQNEAQ come from the germline V gene (reference sequence). CDR3 coding DNA: TGTGCCAGCTCCCGGGGGACAGGGTTACACGAGCAGTACTTC. It encodes CASSRGTGLHEQYF.